This record concerns one T cell receptor beta chain sequence. Its matching antigen is unknown. Data came from immunoSEQ multiplex PCR; TCRdb stores just in-frame clones and leaves some out. Among more than 80,000 clones, about nine tenths were seen once, and the ten largest hold about 0.48%. This specimen comes from a study of OX40 agonist ivuxolimab in advanced cancers. Overall study findings and caveats: More expanded clones were found, on average, in CD8+ than in CD4+ T cells. Dose levels from 0.1 to 3.0 mg/kg saw CD4+ and CD8+ blood T cells expand clonally by week 6.

V dropped 0 bases and J dropped 2 bases, with 10 bases sitting between them. The CDR3 is 16 amino acids. Germline V gives CDR1 SGHTA, CDR2 FQGTGA. The chain links TRBV7-3 to TRBJ2-2; D remains ambiguous. This sequence was found in an adult with an advanced solid tumor such as melanoma, head and neck, liver or kidney cancer. The sequences come from CD4+ or CD8+ T cells sorted from blood, collected in a trial of the OX40 agonist ivuxolimab. The CDR3 here is CASSLTALPNTGELFF. CDR3 coding DNA: TGTGCCAGCAGCTTAACCGCACTCCCCAACACCGGGGAGCTGTTTTTT.